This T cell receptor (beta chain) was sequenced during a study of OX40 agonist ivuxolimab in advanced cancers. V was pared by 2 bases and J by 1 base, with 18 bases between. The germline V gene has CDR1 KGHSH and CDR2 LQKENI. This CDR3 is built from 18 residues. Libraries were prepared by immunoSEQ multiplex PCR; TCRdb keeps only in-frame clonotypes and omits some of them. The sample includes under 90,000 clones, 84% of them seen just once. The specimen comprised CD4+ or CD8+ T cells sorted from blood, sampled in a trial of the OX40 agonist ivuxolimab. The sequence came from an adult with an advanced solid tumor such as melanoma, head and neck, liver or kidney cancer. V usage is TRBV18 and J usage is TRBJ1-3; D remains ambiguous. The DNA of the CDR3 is TGTGCCAGCTCACCAAGGCCGTCCCCGGGAACGTCTGGAAACACCATATATTTT. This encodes CASSPRPSPGTSGNTIYF.